The table lists the clone carrying this T cell receptor beta chain with a few counts. The entry originates in a study of beta chain features in type 1 diabetes. As every portion of the isolated RNA was reverse transcribed, the sequencing read expressed TCRB transcripts. Method: immunoSEQ multiplex PCR; TCRdb's copy keeps in-frame clones and lacks some. The sample consists of just over 450,000 clones, roughly 31% of them appearing once. Germline CDR1 reads SGHNT; CDR2 reads YYREEE (reference sequence). The V end lost 0 bases, the J end lost 1 base, and 7 bases lay between the germline ends. This CDR3 is built from 14 residues.

The sequenced material came from naive CD4+ T cells from blood. This chain joins TRBV5-4 and TRBJ2-5; D is ambiguous. This TCR derives from a man in his late teens or twenties in good health. CDR3 region: CASSLGNPQETQYF. CDR3 coding DNA: TGTGCCAGCAGCTTGGGGAATCCCCAAGAGACCCAGTACTTC.